This T cell receptor (beta chain) was identified during a study of T cell responses to AZD1222 COVID-19 vaccine. Findings and caveats of the study: The number of AZD1222 recipients seropositive at baseline was only five to seven. Unmutated variant regions reportedly attract nearly half of all spike-specific TCRs. Samples come after the peak T cell response, not at day 14.

The germline CDR1 and CDR2 sequences are KGHSH and LQKENI. The ends were cut back, 5 bases at V and 8 bases at J, with 13 bases in the middle. This CDR3 contains 14 residues. Details on this clone: The antigen remains unidentified.

Repertoires were generated with immunoSEQ multiplex PCR, while TCRdb's copy carries only in-frame clones and drops some. The data show under 130,000 clones, over 70% seen once. The rearrangement uses TRBV18 and TRBJ2-6; D is perhaps TRBD1 (6 bases). This clonotype originated in an adult in good health. This specimen was peripheral blood, taken on day 0 of AZD1222 vaccination. CDR3 nucleotide sequence: TGTGCCAGCTCAGGGGGCCTGCTCCCCAACGTCCTGACTTTC. Translation gives CASSGGLLPNVLTF.